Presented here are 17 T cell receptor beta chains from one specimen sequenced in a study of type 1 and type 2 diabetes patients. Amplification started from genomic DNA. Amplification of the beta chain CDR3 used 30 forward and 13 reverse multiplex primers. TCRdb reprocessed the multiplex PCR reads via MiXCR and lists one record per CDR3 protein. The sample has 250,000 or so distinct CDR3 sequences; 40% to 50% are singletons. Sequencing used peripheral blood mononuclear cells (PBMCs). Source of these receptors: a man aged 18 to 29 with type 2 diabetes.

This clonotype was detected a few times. The CDR3 DNA reads as TGTGCCACCAGTGAGCCGGACAGCTACGAGCAGTACTTC. It translates to CATSEPDSYEQYF. This chain connects TRBV24-1 to TRBJ2-7; the D gene is possibly TRBD1 (6 bases). This CDR3 is built from 13 residues. V was trimmed by 4 bases and J by 3 bases, leaving 9 bases between them. From germline, CDR1 is KGHDR and CDR2 SFDVKD.

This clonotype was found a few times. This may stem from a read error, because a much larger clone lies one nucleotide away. CDR3 DNA: TGTGCCACCAGCAGAGAGGTTGGGGGGGGTGAAGCTTTCTTT. This gives the protein CATSREVGGGEAFF. The chain joins TRBV15 to TRBJ1-1; D perhaps matches TRBD1 (5 bases). The CDR3 has 14 residues. Germline V gene data show CDR1 as LNHNV and CDR2 as YYDKDF (reference sequence). V was trimmed by 0 bases and J by 7 bases, leaving 12 bases between them. Supplemented by reference TRBV15 and TRBJ1-1, the full variable domain reads DAMVIQNPRYQVTQFGKPVTLSCSQTLNHNVMYWYQQKSSQAPKLLFHYYDKDFNNEADTPDNFQSRRPNTSFCFLDIRSPGLGDTAMYLCATSREVGGGEAFFGQGTRLTVV.

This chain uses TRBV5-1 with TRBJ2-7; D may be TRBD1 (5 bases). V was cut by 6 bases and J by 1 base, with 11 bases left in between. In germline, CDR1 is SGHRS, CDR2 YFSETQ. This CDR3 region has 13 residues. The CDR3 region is CASTPDNSYEQYF. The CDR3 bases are TGCGCCAGCACTCCGGACAATTCCTACGAGCAGTACTTC. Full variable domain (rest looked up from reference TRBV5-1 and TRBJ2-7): KAGVTQTPRYLIKTRGQQVTLSCSPISGHRSVSWYQQTPGQGLQFLFEYFSETQRNKGNFPGRFSGRQFSNSRSEMNVSTLELGDSALYLCASTPDNSYEQYFGPGTRLTVT.

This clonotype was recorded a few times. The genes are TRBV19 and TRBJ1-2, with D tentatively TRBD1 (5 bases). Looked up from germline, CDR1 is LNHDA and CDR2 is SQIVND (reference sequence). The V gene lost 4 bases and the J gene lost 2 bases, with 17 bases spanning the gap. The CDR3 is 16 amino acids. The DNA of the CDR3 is TGTGCCAGTAGTAACACCGGGACTGCGCTCAACTATGGCTACACCTTC. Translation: CASSNTGTALNYGYTF. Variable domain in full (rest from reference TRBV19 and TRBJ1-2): DGGITQSPKYLFRKEGQNVTLSCEQNLNHDAMYWYRQDPGQGLRLIYYSQIVNDFQKGDIAEGYSVSREKKESFPLTVTSAQKNPTAFYLCASSNTGTALNYGYTFGSGTRLTVV.

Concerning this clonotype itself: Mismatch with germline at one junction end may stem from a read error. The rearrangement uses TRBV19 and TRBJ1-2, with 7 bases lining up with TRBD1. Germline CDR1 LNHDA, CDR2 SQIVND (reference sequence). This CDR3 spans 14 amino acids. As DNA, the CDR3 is TGTGCCAGTAGTTTCGGGACAGTCCGCTATGACTACACCTTC. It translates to CASSFGTVRYDYTF.

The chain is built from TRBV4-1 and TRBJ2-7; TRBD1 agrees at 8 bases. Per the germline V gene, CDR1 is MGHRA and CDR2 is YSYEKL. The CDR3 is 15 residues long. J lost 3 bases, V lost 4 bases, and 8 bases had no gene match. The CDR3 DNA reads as TGCGCCAGCAGCCCAGAAGGACAGGGCAACTACGAGCAGTACTTC. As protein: CASSPEGQGNYEQYF.

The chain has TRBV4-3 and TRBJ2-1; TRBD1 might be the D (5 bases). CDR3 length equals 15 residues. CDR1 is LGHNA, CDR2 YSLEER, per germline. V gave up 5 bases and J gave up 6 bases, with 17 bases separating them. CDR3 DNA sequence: TGCGCCAGCAGCTCAGAAGGACACCCGGGCAATGAGCAGTTCTTC. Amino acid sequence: CASSSEGHPGNEQFF.

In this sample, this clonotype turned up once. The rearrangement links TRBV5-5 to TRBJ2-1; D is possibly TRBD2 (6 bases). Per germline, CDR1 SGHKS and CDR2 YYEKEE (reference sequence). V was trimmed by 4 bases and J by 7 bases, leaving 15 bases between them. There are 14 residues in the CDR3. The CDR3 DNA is TGTGCCAGCAGCGTTCGACTAGATTTAAATGAGCAGTTCTTC. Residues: CASSVRLDLNEQFF.

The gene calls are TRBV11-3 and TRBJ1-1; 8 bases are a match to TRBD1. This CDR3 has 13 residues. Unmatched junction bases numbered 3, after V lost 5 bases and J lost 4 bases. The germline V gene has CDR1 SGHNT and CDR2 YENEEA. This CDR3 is CASSAGGGTEAFF. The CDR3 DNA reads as TGTGCCAGCAGCGCAGGGGGCGGCACTGAAGCTTTCTTT.

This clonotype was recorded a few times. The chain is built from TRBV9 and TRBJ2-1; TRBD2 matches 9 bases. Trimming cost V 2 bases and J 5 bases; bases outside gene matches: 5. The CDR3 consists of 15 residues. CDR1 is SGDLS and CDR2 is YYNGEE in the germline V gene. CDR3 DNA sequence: TGTGCCAGCAGCGTTTCTAGCGGGGTGAACAATGAGCAGTTCTTC. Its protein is CASSVSSGVNNEQFF.

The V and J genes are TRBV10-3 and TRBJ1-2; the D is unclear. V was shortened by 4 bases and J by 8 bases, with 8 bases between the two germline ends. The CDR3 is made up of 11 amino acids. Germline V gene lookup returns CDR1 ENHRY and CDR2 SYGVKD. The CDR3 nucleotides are TGTGCCATCAGTGGAACCGGAGGCTACACCTTC. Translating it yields CAISGTGGYTF.

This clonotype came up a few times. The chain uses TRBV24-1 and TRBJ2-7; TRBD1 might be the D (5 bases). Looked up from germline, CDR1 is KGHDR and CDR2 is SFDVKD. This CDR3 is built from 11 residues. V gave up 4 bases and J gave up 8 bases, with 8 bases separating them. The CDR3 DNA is TGTGCCACCAGTGACTCAGGGAAGCAGTACTTC. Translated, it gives CATSDSGKQYF.

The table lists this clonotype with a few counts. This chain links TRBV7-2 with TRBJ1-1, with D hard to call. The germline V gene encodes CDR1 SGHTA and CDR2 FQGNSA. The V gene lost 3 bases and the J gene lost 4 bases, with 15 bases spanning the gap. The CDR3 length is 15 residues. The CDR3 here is CASSFEEPLGTEAFF. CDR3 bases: TGTGCCAGCAGCTTTGAGGAGCCCTTGGGCACTGAAGCTTTCTTT.

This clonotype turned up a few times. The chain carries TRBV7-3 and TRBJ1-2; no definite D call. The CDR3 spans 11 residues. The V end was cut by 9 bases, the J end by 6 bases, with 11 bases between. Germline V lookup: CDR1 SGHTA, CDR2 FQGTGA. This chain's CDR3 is CASDPPNGYTF. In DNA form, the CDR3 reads TGTGCCAGTGATCCCCCCAATGGCTACACCTTC.

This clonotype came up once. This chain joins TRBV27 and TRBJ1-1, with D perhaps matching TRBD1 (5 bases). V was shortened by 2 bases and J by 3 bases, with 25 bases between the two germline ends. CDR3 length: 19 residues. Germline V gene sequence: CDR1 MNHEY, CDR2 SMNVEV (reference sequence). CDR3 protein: CASSLLGLRTGVSDTEAFF. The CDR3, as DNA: TGTGCCAGCAGTTTACTGGGACTCAGAACGGGTGTTAGTGACACTGAAGCTTTCTTT.

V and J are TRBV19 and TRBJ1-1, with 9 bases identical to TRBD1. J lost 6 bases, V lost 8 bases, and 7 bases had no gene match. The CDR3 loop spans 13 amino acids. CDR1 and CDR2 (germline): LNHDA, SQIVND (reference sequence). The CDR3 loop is CASAGQGGSEAFF. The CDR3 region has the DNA TGTGCCAGTGCGGGACAGGGAGGCTCTGAAGCTTTCTTT.

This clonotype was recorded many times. The CDR3 coding sequence is TGTGCCACCAGCAGCGCAAAACGCATACGGGGGCAGTACTTC. Translated, it gives CATSSAKRIRGQYF. This chain uses TRBV15 with TRBJ2-7, with D perhaps TRBD2 (5 bases). The CDR3 consists of 14 residues. Germline V gives CDR1 LNHNV, CDR2 YYDKDF (reference sequence). Deletions cut 3 bases from V and 9 bases from J, with 18 bases between.